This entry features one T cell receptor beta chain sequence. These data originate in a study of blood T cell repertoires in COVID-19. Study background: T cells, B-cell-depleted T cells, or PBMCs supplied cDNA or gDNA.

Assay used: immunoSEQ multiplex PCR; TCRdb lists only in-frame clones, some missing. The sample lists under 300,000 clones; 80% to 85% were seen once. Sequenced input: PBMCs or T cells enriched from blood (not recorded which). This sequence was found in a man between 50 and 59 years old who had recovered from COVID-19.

The CDR3 DNA sequence: TGCAGCGTTGTGATCGGGGGTACCGGGGAGCTGTTTTTT. Protein: CSVVIGGTGELFF. The chain has TRBV29-1 and TRBJ2-2, with D possibly being TRBD2 (6 bases). Trimming took 4 bases from V and 5 from J, leaving 11 bases between them. CDR3 length: 13 residues. Germline V gene data show CDR1 as SQVTM and CDR2 as ANQGSEA.